This TCR beta chain was recovered during a study of blood T cell repertoires in COVID-19. Looking at the study overall: Whether acute or convalescent, the COVID-19 samples came from the United States, Italy and Spain. In each case, the material was cDNA or gDNA derived from T cells, B-cell-depleted T cells, or PBMCs.

Per the original methods: The assay estimated nucleated cells by amplifying reference gene primers. Clones were read by immunoSEQ multiplex PCR, and TCRdb kept only the in-frame ones, dropping some. That table gives V, J and clone size, and the DNA gave D and trimming. The profile shows 200,000 to 300,000 clones, 84% of them singletons. V lost 4 bases and J 5 bases, leaving 8 bases between the germline ends. Germline loops: CDR1 SGHNT, CDR2 YENEEA. CDR3 length: 12 amino acids. Sequenced sample: peripheral blood. This clonotype originated in a man between 35 and 55 years old who had recovered from COVID-19. V gene TRBV11-3 combines with J gene TRBJ1-2; possible D gene TRBD1, 5 bases. CDR3 in DNA: TGTGCCAGCAGCTCCCCAGGGTATGGCTACACCTTC. This gives the protein CASSSPGYGYTF.